Listed here are 21 T cell receptor beta chains from one sample, sequenced in a study of vaccination and CD4 T cells after COVID-19. Treatment: roughly 11-day PBMC culture with coronavirus spike peptide pools or control peptides (ViraFEST assay). Sequenced with the Oncomine TCR Beta short-read assay was DNA taken from cultured CD4+ T cells. MiXCR, run by TCRdb on the PCR reads, gives a single entry per CDR3 protein. The profile shows about 15,000 distinct CDR3 sequences, roughly 45% of them singletons. Their cognate antigens are unknown. The material was CD4+ T cells from blood, cultured in vitro, obtained before SARS-CoV-2 vaccination. All receptors come from a human donor who had recovered from COVID-19.

In this sample, this clonotype turned up once. The chain has TRBV7-2 and TRBJ2-2, with a tentative D call TRBD2 (6 bases). The CDR3 loop spans 16 amino acids. The V gene lost 1 base and the J gene lost 5 bases, with 14 bases spanning the gap. Germline CDR1 and CDR2: SGHTA and FQGNSA. CDR3 residues: CASSLVGGLRTGELFF. In nucleotides, the CDR3 is TGTGCCAGCAGCTTAGTGGGGGGTTTGCGAACCGGGGAGCTGTTTTTT. Looking up the rest from reference TRBV7-2 and TRBJ2-2 gives the full variable domain: GAGVSQSPSNKVTEKGKDVELRCDPISGHTALYWYRQSLGQGLEFLIYFQGNSAPDKSGLPSDRFSAERTGGSVSTLTIQRTQQEDSAVYLCASSLVGGLRTGELFFGEGSRLTVL.

The V and J genes are TRBV21-1 and TRBJ1-2; the table gives TRBD1 as D, unverified against the DNA. TRBV21-1 is deemed a pseudogene. The CDR3 is 13 residues long. CDR3 amino acids: CASRYTGGKGYTF. The CDR3 bases are TGTGCCAGCAGGTACACAGGGGGCAAAGGCTACACCTTC.

This clonotype came up a few times. The chain uses TRBV19 and TRBJ1-5; D not resolved. Trimming took 2 bases from V and 0 from J, leaving 5 bases between them. CDR3 length: 14 amino acids. Germline V CDR1 and CDR2: LNHDA, SQIVND (reference sequence). The CDR3 DNA follows: TGTGCCAGTAGTATAAAGGTTAGCAATCAGCCCCAGCATTTT. It codes for CASSIKVSNQPQHF.

The V and J genes are TRBV24-1 and TRBJ2-1, with a possible D match to TRBD2 (6 bases). This CDR3 is 16 amino acids long. Deletions cut 3 bases from V and 5 bases from J, with 16 bases between. Germline V gives CDR1 KGHDR, CDR2 SFDVKD. This CDR3 reads CATSDPGTEFHNEQFF. The CDR3 DNA sequence: TGTGCCACCAGTGATCCCGGGACTGAATTTCACAATGAGCAGTTCTTC.

The table lists this clonotype with a few counts. This chain uses TRBV7-2 with TRBJ2-1; 8 bases align to TRBD1. There are 14 residues in the CDR3. Germline V gene lookup returns CDR1 SGHTA and CDR2 FQGNSA. With 5 bases clipped from V and 9 bases from J, the junction kept 9 bases outside the gene matches. CDR3 coding DNA: TGTGCCAGCAGCCGGGACAGGAACCTTGTTGAGCAGTTCTTC. As protein: CASSRDRNLVEQFF. Supplemented by reference TRBV7-2 and TRBJ2-1, the full variable domain reads GAGVSQSPSNKVTEKGKDVELRCDPISGHTALYWYRQSLGQGLEFLIYFQGNSAPDKSGLPSDRFSAERTGGSVSTLTIQRTQQEDSAVYLCASSRDRNLVEQFFGPGTRLTVL.

This clonotype was detected a few times. V usage is TRBV6-2 or TRBV6-3 and J usage is TRBJ1-2, with a possible D match to TRBD1 (6 bases). With 5 bases removed from V and 8 bases from J, the gap between germline ends came to 15 bases. The CDR3 is 13 residues long. CDR1 and CDR2 (germline): MNHEY, SVGEGT. CDR3 sequence: CASSRAGATGYTF. The CDR3 DNA sequence: TGTGCCAGCAGTAGGGCGGGGGCAACGGGCTACACCTTC.

The chain recombines TRBV20-1 with TRBJ1-1; D is unresolved. This CDR3 spans 13 amino acids. Germline V CDR1 and CDR2: DFQATT, SNEGSKA (reference sequence). The V end was cut by 6 bases, the J end by 4 bases, with 15 bases between. CDR3 sequence: CSAGSGVSTEAFF. For the CDR3, the DNA is TGCAGTGCCGGGAGTGGGGTCTCCACTGAAGCTTTCTTT.

The table lists this clonotype with a few counts. The chain couples TRBV7-9 to TRBJ1-2; D remains unclear. Germline V gene lookup returns CDR1 SEHNR and CDR2 FQNEAQ (reference sequence). With 2 bases removed from V and 3 bases from J, the gap between germline ends came to 10 bases. CDR3 length equals 14 residues. The CDR3 loop reads CASSLSWPYYGYTF. In nucleotides, the CDR3 is TGTGCCAGCAGCTTATCGTGGCCCTACTATGGCTACACCTTC.

This chain connects TRBV20-1 to TRBJ1-2, with 7 nucleotides matching TRBD1. Germline V lookup: CDR1 DFQATT, CDR2 SNEGSKA (reference sequence). With 6 bases clipped from V and 5 bases from J, the junction kept 12 bases outside the gene matches. This CDR3 has 14 residues. CDR3 amino acids: CSAQGRGRIYGYTF. In DNA, the CDR3 is TGCAGTGCACAAGGAAGGGGGCGCATTTATGGCTACACCTTC.

The chain carries TRBV7-2 and TRBJ1-6, with TRBD1 identical over 8 bases. The CDR3 runs to 16 residues. Germline lookup yields CDR1 SGHTA and CDR2 FQGNSA. The J segment lost 8 bases and the V segment lost 1 base, leaving 7 bases of the junction unmatched. The CDR3, as DNA: TGTGCCAGCAGCTTAGTATTGCCAGGGGGCGATTCACCCCTCCACTTT. Its translation: CASSLVLPGGDSPLHF.

The V and J genes are TRBV5-1 and TRBJ2-5; 7 nucleotides line up with TRBD1. The CDR3 loop spans 15 amino acids. With 0 bases clipped from V and 3 bases from J, the junction kept 5 bases outside the gene matches. The germline V gene has CDR1 SGHRS and CDR2 YFSETQ. CDR3 DNA: TGCGCCAGCAGCTTGGCTGGGACAGAAAAAGAGACCCAGTACTTC. This gives the protein CASSLAGTEKETQYF.

V gene TRBV24-1 combines with J gene TRBJ2-2; maybe TRBD2 (6 bases). Germline CDR1 reads KGHDR; CDR2 reads SFDVKD. CDR3 length: 14 residues. V dropped 1 base and J dropped 9 bases, with 11 bases sitting between them. CDR3 residues: CATSDFGTHRELFF. CDR3 coding DNA: TGTGCCACCAGTGATTTCGGGACTCACCGGGAGCTGTTTTTT.

This chain uses TRBV5-6 with TRBJ1-5; D unresolved. The V and J ends lost 0 bases and 7 bases respectively, with 17 bases between them. Germline V gives CDR1 SGHDT, CDR2 YYEEEE. The CDR3 is 16 amino acids. The DNA for the CDR3 is TGTGCCAGCAGCTTGGGAGGGTCTAGAGGCCAACAGCCCCAGCATTTT. Translating it yields CASSLGGSRGQQPQHF. The full variable domain, in which reference TRBV5-6 and TRBJ1-5 provide the parts outside the CDR3, is DAGVTQSPTHLIKTRGQQVTLRCSPKSGHDTVSWYQQALGQGPQFIFQYYEEEERQRGNFPDRFSGHQFPNYSSELNVNALLLGDSALYLCASSLGGSRGQQPQHFGDGTRLSIL.

This clonotype was seen a handful of times. The V call is TRBV7-2, the J call TRBJ2-7; 11 positions agree with TRBD2. The CDR3 has 18 amino acids. V lost 1 base to trimming and J lost 1 base; unmatched junction nucleotides: 9. Per the germline V gene, CDR1 is SGHTA and CDR2 is FQGNSA. The CDR3: CASSLGPSGRSTSYEQYF. As DNA, the CDR3 is TGTGCCAGCAGCTTAGGTCCTAGCGGGAGGTCCACTTCCTACGAGCAGTACTTC.

The rearrangement joins TRBV6-2 or TRBV6-3 to TRBJ2-2; D is uncertain. This CDR3 comprises 17 residues. V gave up 1 base and J gave up 3 bases, with 15 bases separating them. Germline CDR1 reads MNHEY; CDR2 reads SVGEGT. The CDR3 spells CASSYFTSRVDTGELFF. Here the CDR3 DNA reads TGTGCCAGCAGTTACTTTACGAGTAGGGTGGACACCGGGGAGCTGTTTTTT.

The rearrangement joins TRBV7-9 to TRBJ2-3, with D perhaps TRBD2 (7 bases). The CDR3 is made up of 14 amino acids. Germline CDR1 reads SEHNR; CDR2 reads FQNEAQ (reference sequence). V lost 5 bases and J lost 1, with 10 bases in between. Here the CDR3 reads CASSGGGGTDTQYF. CDR3 nucleotide sequence: TGTGCCAGCAGCGGCGGGGGCGGCACAGATACGCAGTATTTT.

The rearrangement joins TRBV11-1 to TRBJ1-2; the match to TRBD1 covers 8 bases. In germline, CDR1 is SGHAT, CDR2 FQDESV (reference sequence). V shed 5 bases and J 0 bases; nucleotides not matched to a gene: 2. The CDR3 spans 14 residues. CDR3 in amino acids: CASSPDRANYGYTF. The CDR3, as DNA: TGTGCCAGCAGCCCGGACAGGGCTAACTATGGCTACACCTTC.

The rearrangement links TRBV6-1 to TRBJ2-4; TRBD1 might be the D (6 bases). Trimming stripped 2 bases from V and 9 bases from J, with 14 bases between. CDR1 and CDR2 (germline): MNHNS, SASEGT. This CDR3 has 14 amino acids. The CDR3 loop reads CASSETGWVGIQYF. The CDR3 DNA is TGTGCCAGCAGTGAAACAGGGTGGGTGGGCATTCAGTACTTC.

This chain connects TRBV5-1 to TRBJ1-1; 8 bases match TRBD1. J lost 4 bases, V lost 4 bases, and 6 bases had no gene match. Germline CDR1 and CDR2: SGHRS and YFSETQ. CDR3 size: 14 residues. The CDR3 nucleotides are TGCGCCAGCAGCCCAGGACAGGGCGCCACTGAAGCTTTCTTT. Amino acid sequence: CASSPGQGATEAFF.

This clonotype was seen just once. The CDR3 DNA reads TGTGCCAGCACAAAAACGGGGACCTACGAGCAGTACTTC. Its protein is CASTKTGTYEQYF. The chain uses TRBV6-2 or TRBV6-3 and TRBJ2-7, with TRBD2 as a possible D gene (5 bases). There are 13 residues in the CDR3. The germline V and J ends were trimmed by 7 bases and 2 bases, with 12 bases remaining between them. Germline values: CDR1 MNHEY, CDR2 SVGEGT.

The rearrangement joins TRBV6-5 to TRBJ1-1; D is undetermined. Per the germline V gene, CDR1 is MNHEY and CDR2 is SVGAGI. This CDR3 has 15 amino acids. With 0 bases removed from V and 1 base from J, the gap between germline ends came to 9 bases. The CDR3, as DNA: TGTGCCAGCAGTTACTCTGCTAGGCAGAACACTGAAGCTTTCTTT. Encoded protein: CASSYSARQNTEAFF.